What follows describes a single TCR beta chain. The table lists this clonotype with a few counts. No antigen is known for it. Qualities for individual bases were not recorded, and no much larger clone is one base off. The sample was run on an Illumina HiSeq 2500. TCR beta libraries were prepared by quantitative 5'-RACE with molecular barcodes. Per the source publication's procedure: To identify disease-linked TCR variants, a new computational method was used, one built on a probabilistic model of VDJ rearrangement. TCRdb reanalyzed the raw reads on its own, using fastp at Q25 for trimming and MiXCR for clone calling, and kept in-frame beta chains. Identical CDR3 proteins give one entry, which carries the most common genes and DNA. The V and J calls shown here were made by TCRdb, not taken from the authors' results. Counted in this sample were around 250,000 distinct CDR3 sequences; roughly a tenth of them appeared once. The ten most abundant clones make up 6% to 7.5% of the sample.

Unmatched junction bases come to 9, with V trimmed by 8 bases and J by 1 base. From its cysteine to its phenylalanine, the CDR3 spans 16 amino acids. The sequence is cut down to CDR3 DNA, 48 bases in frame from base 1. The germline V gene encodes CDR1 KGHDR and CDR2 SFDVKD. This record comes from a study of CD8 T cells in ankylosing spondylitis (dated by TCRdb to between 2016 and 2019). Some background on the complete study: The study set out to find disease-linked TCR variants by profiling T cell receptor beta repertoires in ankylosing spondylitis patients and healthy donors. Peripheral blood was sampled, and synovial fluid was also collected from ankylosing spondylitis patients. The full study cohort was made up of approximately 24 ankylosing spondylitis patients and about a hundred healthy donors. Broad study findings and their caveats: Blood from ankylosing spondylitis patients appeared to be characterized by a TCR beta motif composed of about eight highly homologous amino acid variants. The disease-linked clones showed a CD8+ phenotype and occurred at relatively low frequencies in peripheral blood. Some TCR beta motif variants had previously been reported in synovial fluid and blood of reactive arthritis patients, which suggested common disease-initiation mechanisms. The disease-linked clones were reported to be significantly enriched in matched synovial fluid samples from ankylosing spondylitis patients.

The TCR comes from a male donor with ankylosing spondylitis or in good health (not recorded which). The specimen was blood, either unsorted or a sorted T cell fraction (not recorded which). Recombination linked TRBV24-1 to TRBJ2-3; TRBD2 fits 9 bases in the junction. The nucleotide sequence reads TGTGCCACCACTGCCCCGCTAGCGGGGTGCACAGATACGCAGTATTTT. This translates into CATTAPLAGCTDTQYF.